Below are 19 T cell receptor beta chains sequenced from a single sample in a study of cytomegalovirus exposure and HLA in healthy donors. The PCR was carried out with 60 Vbeta primers and 13 Jbeta primers. Using immunoSEQ multiplex PCR, the repertoire was profiled, and TCRdb retains in-frame clones only, with some absent. This sample has some 140,000 clones, with roughly 77% found just once. The sample was PBMCs. Receptors originate from a female donor in good health and CMV-seronegative.

The V gene is TRBV2, the J gene TRBJ1-5; D unclear. V was trimmed by 1 base and J by 7 bases, leaving 8 bases between them. The CDR3 consists of 13 residues. Germline V gene sequence: CDR1 SNHLY, CDR2 FYNNEI. The CDR3 here is CASSEESRQPQHF. The CDR3 DNA reads as TGTGCCAGCAGTGAAGAGTCCAGACAGCCCCAGCATTTT.

The chain recombines TRBV5-8 with TRBJ1-4; 8 bases agree with TRBD1. This CDR3 has 15 amino acids. CDR1 and CDR2 (germline): SGHTS, YDEGEE. V shed 0 bases, J shed 7 bases, and the junction held 5 bases outside the gene matches. CDR3 region: CASSLVDRGSEKLFF. DNA for the CDR3: TGTGCCAGCAGCTTGGTTGACAGGGGATCTGAAAAACTGTTTTTT.

This clone has just one count. V and J are TRBV15 and TRBJ1-4; D perhaps matches TRBD1 (6 bases). Germline CDR1 and CDR2: LNHNV and YYDKDF (reference sequence). The CDR3 length is 15 residues. Deletions cut 0 bases from V and 8 bases from J, with 13 bases between. Written as DNA, the CDR3 is TGTGCCACCAGCAGAGATGCAGGGGTTGGCGAAAAACTGTTTTTT. Encoded protein: CATSRDAGVGEKLFF.

This clone has just a few counts. The chain uses TRBV2 and TRBJ1-1; TRBD1 matches 10 bases. The CDR3 length is 14 residues. Looked up from germline, CDR1 is SNHLY and CDR2 is FYNNEI. V shed 6 bases and J 0 bases; nucleotides not matched to a gene: 1. CDR3: CASRDRGMNTEAFF. The CDR3 DNA sequence: TGTGCCAGCAGGGACAGGGGGATGAACACTGAAGCTTTCTTT.

The chain recombines TRBV28 with TRBJ1-6; no firm D call. CDR3 length: 18 amino acids. V shed 6 bases and J shed 1 base, with 19 bases lying between them. Germline values: CDR1 MDHEN, CDR2 SYDVKM. In nucleotides, the CDR3 is TGTGCCAGCAGCAAAGCCCCTGGATCGGGGTCCTATAATTCACCCCTCCACTTT. It encodes CASSKAPGSGSYNSPLHF.

This rearrangement joins TRBV7-9 to TRBJ2-1; D is ambiguous. The germline V gene encodes CDR1 SEHNR and CDR2 FQNEAQ (reference sequence). Between the trimmed V and J ends, which lost 3 bases and 8 bases, there was a span of 8 bases. The CDR3 loop spans 12 amino acids. The CDR3: CASSFESHEQFF. The CDR3 DNA sequence: TGTGCCAGCAGCTTCGAGTCCCATGAGCAGTTCTTC.

CDR3 sequence: CASGLQTGTSGNTIYF. The CDR3 coding sequence is TGTGCTAGTGGTTTGCAGACAGGGACCTCTGGAAACACCATATATTTT. The rearrangement joins TRBV12-5 to TRBJ1-3, with 7 bases fitting TRBD1. Germline CDR1 reads LGHNT; CDR2 reads FRNRAP. With V trimmed by 2 bases and J by 0 bases, 4 bases remained unmatched. CDR3 length: 16 amino acids.

V usage is TRBV13 and J usage is TRBJ2-3; 14 bases map to TRBD2. Germline V lookup: CDR1 PRHDT, CDR2 FYEKMQ (reference sequence). V shed 5 bases and J 8 bases; nucleotides not matched to a gene: 3. The length of the CDR3 is 14 residues. CDR3 protein: CASSPGTSGGTQYF. As DNA, the CDR3 is TGTGCCAGCAGCCCTGGGACTAGCGGGGGTACGCAGTATTTT.

This chain links TRBV18 with TRBJ1-3, with D unclear. Trimming removed 3 bases at V and 3 bases at J, with 9 bases between. CDR1 is KGHSH, CDR2 LQKENI, per germline. CDR3 size: 14 residues. CDR3 nucleotide sequence: TGTGCCAGCTCACCCCGCGTCATTGGAAACACCATATATTTT. Translation gives CASSPRVIGNTIYF.

This clone was detected a few times. The chain links TRBV6-5 to TRBJ2-3, with 8 bases aligning to TRBD2. In germline, CDR1 is MNHEY, CDR2 SVGAGI. The CDR3 runs 15 residues. With V trimmed by 0 bases and J by 5 bases, 4 bases remained unmatched. The CDR3: CASSYSGTSVDTQYF. CDR3 nucleotides: TGTGCCAGCAGTTACTCGGGGACTAGTGTAGATACGCAGTATTTT.

The chain combines TRBV19 with TRBJ2-1, with 9 nucleotides matching TRBD2. J gave up 12 bases and V 5 bases, and 8 bases lay outside the gene matches. Germline-derived CDR1 and CDR2 are LNHDA and SQIVND (reference sequence). The CDR3 totals 13 residues. CDR3 sequence: CASSLAGVSWQFF. CDR3 DNA sequence: TGTGCCAGTAGTTTAGCGGGGGTATCTTGGCAGTTCTTC.

J is TRBJ1-2 and V is TRBV7-9, with TRBD1 matching 7 bases. The J segment lost 4 bases and the V segment lost 5 bases, leaving 7 bases of the junction unmatched. Looked up from germline, CDR1 is SEHNR and CDR2 is FQNEAQ (reference sequence). The CDR3 totals 14 residues. The CDR3 nucleotides are TGTGCCAGCAGCGTTTCGACAGGGCTCTATGGCTACACCTTC. This codes for CASSVSTGLYGYTF. The full variable domain, with the rest looked up from reference TRBV7-9 and TRBJ1-2, is DTGVSQNPRHKITKRGQNVTFRCDPISEHNRLYWYRQTLGQGPEFLTYFQNEAQLEKSRLLSDRFSAERPKGSFSTLEIQRTEQGDSAMYLCASSVSTGLYGYTFGSGTRLTVV.

The chain uses TRBV10-2 and TRBJ2-1; the match to TRBD2 covers 8 bases. The CDR3 has 15 residues. Trimming at V came to 3 bases and at J to 0 bases, leaving 1 base not matched to a gene. CDR1 and CDR2 (germline): WSHSY, SAAADI. CDR3 in DNA: TGCGCCAGCAGTGACCTAGCGGGCTCCTACAATGAGCAGTTCTTC. It is translated as CASSDLAGSYNEQFF.

The chain combines TRBV5-4 with TRBJ2-7; 9 bases match TRBD2. Germline CDR1 is SGHNT and CDR2 is YYREEE (reference sequence). The CDR3 spans 16 residues. Trimming at V came to 3 bases and at J to 3 bases, leaving 10 bases not matched to a gene. The CDR3 sequence is CASSSGGGGNFYEQYF. The DNA of the CDR3 is TGTGCCAGCAGCTCAGGCGGGGGGGGGAACTTCTACGAGCAGTACTTC.

In its sample, this clone was seen once. This rearrangement joins TRBV19 to TRBJ1-4; no reliable D call. This CDR3 is 12 amino acids long. V was clipped by 6 bases and J by 8 bases, with 10 bases between them. The germline CDR1 and CDR2 sequences are LNHDA and SQIVND (reference sequence). The CDR3 loop is CASSSGEEKLFF. DNA of the CDR3: TGTGCCAGTAGCTCCGGGGAGGAAAAACTGTTTTTT.

The V gene is TRBV4-1, the J gene TRBJ1-1; 10 nucleotides align to TRBD1. In germline, CDR1 is MGHRA, CDR2 YSYEKL. With 0 bases clipped from V and 1 base from J, the junction kept 8 bases outside the gene matches. CDR3 length: 18 residues. The DNA for the CDR3 is TGCGCCAGCAGCCAAGATCCGGGGGACAGGGGATGGAACACTGAAGCTTTCTTT. Its translation is CASSQDPGDRGWNTEAFF.

V gene TRBV7-6 combines with J gene TRBJ1-6, with D perhaps matching TRBD1 (6 bases). This CDR3 contains 13 residues. V gave up 6 bases and J gave up 6 bases, with 9 bases separating them. Germline-derived CDR1 and CDR2 are SGHVS and FNYEAQ. The CDR3 DNA sequence: TGTGCCAGCAGTCCAGGGGTTAATTCACCCCTCCACTTT. Its translation: CASSPGVNSPLHF.

This clone was observed once. The rearrangement uses TRBV21-1 and TRBJ2-7; the table's TRBD2 call for D was not verified on the DNA. TRBV21-1 is annotated as a pseudogene. This CDR3 region has 13 residues. The CDR3 sequence: CASSKDGTYEQYF. CDR3 DNA: TGTGCCAGCAGCAAAGACGGGACCTACGAGCAGTACTTC.

V usage is TRBV2 and J usage is TRBJ2-5; D is ambiguous. Germline assignment: CDR1 SNHLY and CDR2 FYNNEI. Trimming took 8 bases from V and 5 from J, leaving 12 bases between them. The CDR3 totals 12 residues. The CDR3 sequence is CASGQERETQYF. The CDR3 coding sequence is TGTGCCAGCGGTCAGGAACGGGAGACCCAGTACTTC.